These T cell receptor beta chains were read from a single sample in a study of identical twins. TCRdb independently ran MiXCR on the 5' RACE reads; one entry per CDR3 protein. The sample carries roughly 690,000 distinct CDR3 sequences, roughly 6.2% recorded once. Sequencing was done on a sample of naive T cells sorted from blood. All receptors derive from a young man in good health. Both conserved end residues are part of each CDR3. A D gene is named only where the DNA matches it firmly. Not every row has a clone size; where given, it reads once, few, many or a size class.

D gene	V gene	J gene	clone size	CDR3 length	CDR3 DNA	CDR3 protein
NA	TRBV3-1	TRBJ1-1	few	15	TGTGCCAGCAGCCACTCGACGGGCGTTTGGACTGAAGCTTTCTTT	CASSHSTGVWTEAFF
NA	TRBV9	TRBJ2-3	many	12	TGTGCCAGCAGCGCAGCCACAGATACGCAGTATTTT	CASSAATDTQYF
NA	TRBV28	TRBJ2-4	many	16	TGTGCCAGCAGTTCCTGGACACAAGCAGCCAAAAACATTCAGTACTTC	CASSSWTQAAKNIQYF
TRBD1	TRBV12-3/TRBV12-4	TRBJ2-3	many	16	TGTGCCAGCAGTGCGCCGGGGACAGGGGGCACAGATACGCAGTATTTT	CASSAPGTGGTDTQYF
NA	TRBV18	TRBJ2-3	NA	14	TGTGCCAGCTCACCACAGTTCCGCACAGATACGCAGTATTTT	CASSPQFRTDTQYF
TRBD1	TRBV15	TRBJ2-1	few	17	TGTGCCACCAGCAGACCTTTGATTGGACAGGGGGCTAATGAGCAGTTCTTC	CATSRPLIGQGANEQFF
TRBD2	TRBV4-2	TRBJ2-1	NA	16	TGTGCCAGCAGCCAGTACACTAGCGGAGATTACAATGAGCAGTTCTTC	CASSQYTSGDYNEQFF
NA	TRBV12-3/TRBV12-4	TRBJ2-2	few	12	TGTGCCAGCAGTTTATTTAGGTGGGAGCTGTTTTTT	CASSLFRWELFF
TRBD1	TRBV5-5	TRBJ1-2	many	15	TGTGCCAGCAGCTTGGGGGGGACAGGAAACTATGGCTACACCTTC	CASSLGGTGNYGYTF
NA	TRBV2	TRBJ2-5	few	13	TGTGCCAGCAACGGTTTAACCTCAGAGACCCAGTACTTC	CASNGLTSETQYF
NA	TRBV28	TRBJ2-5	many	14	TGTGCCAGCAGTTTCGGTGCGGCGGAAGAGACCCAGTACTTC	CASSFGAAEETQYF
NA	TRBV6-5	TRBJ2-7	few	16	TGTGCCAGCAGTTCCCATCCCGGGACGGCAAACTACGAGCAGTACTTC	CASSSHPGTANYEQYF
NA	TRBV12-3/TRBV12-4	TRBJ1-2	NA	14	TGTGCCAGCAGTTTCCGCAGGGGTTACGATGGCTACACCTTC	CASSFRRGYDGYTF
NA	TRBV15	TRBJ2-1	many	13	TGTGCCACCAGCAGATCCCGAGGGGATGAGCAGTTCTTC	CATSRSRGDEQFF
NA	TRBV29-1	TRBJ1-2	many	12	TGCAGCGTTGATGAGGCAGCCTCTGGCTACACCTTC	CSVDEAASGYTF
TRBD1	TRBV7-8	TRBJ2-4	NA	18	TGTGCCAGCAGCTTGGGACAGGGGAGGTTTGTGGCCAAAAACATTCAGTACTTC	CASSLGQGRFVAKNIQYF
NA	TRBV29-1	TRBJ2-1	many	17	TGCAGCGTGGGGAGCCGGCAAGTTTACGGCTCCTACAATGAGCAGTTCTTC	CSVGSRQVYGSYNEQFF
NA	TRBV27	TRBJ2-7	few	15	TGTGCCAGCAGTTTTACCCATGCTTACTCATACGAGCAGTACTTC	CASSFTHAYSYEQYF
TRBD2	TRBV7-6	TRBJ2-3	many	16	TGTGCCAGCAGCTTAGGAGCGGGAGGTGGCACAGATACGCAGTATTTT	CASSLGAGGGTDTQYF
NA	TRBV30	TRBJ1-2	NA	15	TGTGCCTGGAATTTCTGGGACACCGGCCGAGGGGGCTACACCTTC	CAWNFWDTGRGGYTF
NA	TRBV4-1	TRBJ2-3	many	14	TGCGCCAGCAGCCAAGCCCTTTGGATAGATACGCAGTATTTT	CASSQALWIDTQYF
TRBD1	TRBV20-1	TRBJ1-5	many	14	TGCAGTGCCTCAACAGGGGAAGACAATCAGCCCCAGCATTTT	CSASTGEDNQPQHF
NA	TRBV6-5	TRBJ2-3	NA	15	TGTGCCAGCAGTTATACGCCGATGAGCACAGATACGCAGTATTTT	CASSYTPMSTDTQYF
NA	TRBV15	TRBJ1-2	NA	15	TGTGCCACCAGCAGAGATGGGCCAAAGGGCTATGGCTACACCTTC	CATSRDGPKGYGYTF
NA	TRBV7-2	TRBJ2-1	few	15	TGTGCCAGCAGCTTAGTTGGTAGCGGACCCAATGAGCAGTTCTTC	CASSLVGSGPNEQFF
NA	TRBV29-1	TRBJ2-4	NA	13	TGCAGCGTTGCTGGACAGCCCAAAAACATTCAGTACTTC	CSVAGQPKNIQYF
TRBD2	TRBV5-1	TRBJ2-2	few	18	TGCGCCAGCAGCTTAGGACTAGCGGGAGGATCGAACACCGGGGAGCTGTTTTTT	CASSLGLAGGSNTGELFF
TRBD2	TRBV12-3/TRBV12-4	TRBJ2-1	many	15	TGTGCCAGCAGTTCCGCTAGCGGGTCCTACAATGAGCAGTTCTTC	CASSSASGSYNEQFF
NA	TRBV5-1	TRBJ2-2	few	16	TGCGCCAGCAGCTTAAGGGAAATATCACGACACGGGGAGCTGTTTTTT	CASSLREISRHGELFF
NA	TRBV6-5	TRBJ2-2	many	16	TGTGCCAGCAGTTACTCGGGTCACAGGGTTACCGGGGAGCTGTTTTTT	CASSYSGHRVTGELFF
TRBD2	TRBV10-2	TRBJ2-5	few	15	TGCGCCAGCAGGGGACTAGCGATGTGGGAAGAGACCCAGTACTTC	CASRGLAMWEETQYF
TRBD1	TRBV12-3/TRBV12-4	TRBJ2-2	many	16	TGTGCCAGCAGGTCCCGACAGGGATTGAACACCGGGGAGCTGTTTTTT	CASRSRQGLNTGELFF
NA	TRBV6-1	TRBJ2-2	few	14	TGTGCCAGCAGCCACCGCCGGAACACCGGGGAGCTGTTTTTT	CASSHRRNTGELFF
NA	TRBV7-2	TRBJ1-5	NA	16	TGTGTCGAAAACAGGCGGGACCCTAATAGCAATCAGCCCCAGCATTTT	CVENRRDPNSNQPQHF
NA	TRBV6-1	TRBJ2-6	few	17	TGTGCCAGCAGGGGCAGCGGTTGGGCCTCTGGGGCCAACGTCCTGACTTTC	CASRGSGWASGANVLTF
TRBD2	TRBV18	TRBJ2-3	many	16	TGTGCCAGCTCACCGGGACTAGCCGAATCTACAGATACGCAGTATTTT	CASSPGLAESTDTQYF
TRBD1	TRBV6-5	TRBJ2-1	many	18	TGTGCCAGCAGTTACTCGACGGGACAGGCACACTCCTACAATGAGCAGTTCTTC	CASSYSTGQAHSYNEQFF
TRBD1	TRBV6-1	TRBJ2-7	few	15	TGTGCCAGCAGCACAACCGGGACAGGGACCTACGAGCAGTACTTC	CASSTTGTGTYEQYF
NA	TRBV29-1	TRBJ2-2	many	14	TGCAGCGTTGAGGGCTTACGGGTCGCCGGGGAGCTGTTTTTT	CSVEGLRVAGELFF
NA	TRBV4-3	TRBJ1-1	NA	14	TGCGCCAGCAGCCAGAAGTCCCACTTCACTGAAGCTTTCTTT	CASSQKSHFTEAFF
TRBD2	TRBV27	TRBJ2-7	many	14	TGTGCCAGCAGTTTATTTACTAGCGCACAGGAGCAGTACTTC	CASSLFTSAQEQYF
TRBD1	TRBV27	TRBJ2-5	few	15	TGTGCCAGCAGTTTCCACGAGAGGACAGGCGAGACCCAGTACTTC	CASSFHERTGETQYF
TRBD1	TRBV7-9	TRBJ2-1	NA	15	TGTGCCAGCAGCTTCGGACAGGGGGCGGGATATGAGCAGTTCTTC	CASSFGQGAGYEQFF
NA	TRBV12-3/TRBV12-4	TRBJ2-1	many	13	TGTGCCAGCACCACCGGGACCCACAATGAGCAGTTCTTC	CASTTGTHNEQFF
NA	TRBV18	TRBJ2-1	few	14	TGTGCCAGCTCACCCGACCCGGGACGGGCGTGGCAGTTCTTC	CASSPDPGRAWQFF
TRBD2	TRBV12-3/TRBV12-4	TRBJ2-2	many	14	TGTGCCAGCAGCCCGACTAGCAAAAACGGGGAGCTGTTTTTT	CASSPTSKNGELFF
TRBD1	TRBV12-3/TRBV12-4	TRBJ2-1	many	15	TGTGCCAGCAGTTTAGCGACAGGGGAGTTCAATGAGCAGTTCTTC	CASSLATGEFNEQFF
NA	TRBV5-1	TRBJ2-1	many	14	TGCGCCAGCAGCTTGGAATGGGAGGACGGTGAGCAGTTCTTC	CASSLEWEDGEQFF
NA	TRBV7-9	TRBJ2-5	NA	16	TGTGCCAGCATCCTTGACAGCTACTCCGATTCGAAGACCCAGTACTTC	CASILDSYSDSKTQYF
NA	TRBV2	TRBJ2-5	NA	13	TGTGCCACCCACGGGGGCTTACAAGAGACCCAGTACTTC	CATHGGLQETQYF
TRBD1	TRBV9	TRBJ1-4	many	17	TGTGCCAGCAGCGCCCCTCAGACGGACAGGGGAAGTGAAAAACTGTTTTTT	CASSAPQTDRGSEKLFF
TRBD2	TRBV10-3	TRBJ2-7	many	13	TGTGCCATCATGGCGGGAGTCGGTTACGAGCAGTACTTC	CAIMAGVGYEQYF
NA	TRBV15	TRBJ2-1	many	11	TGTGCCACCAGCAGTCGGGATGAGCAGTTCTTC	CATSSRDEQFF
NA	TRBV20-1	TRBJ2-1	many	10	TGCAGTCCCAAGGGGGATGAGCAGTTCTTC	CSPKGDEQFF
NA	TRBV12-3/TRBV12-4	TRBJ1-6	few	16	TGTGCCAGCAGTGTGCAGGTGGGGCAAATCCACTCACCCCTCCACTTT	CASSVQVGQIHSPLHF
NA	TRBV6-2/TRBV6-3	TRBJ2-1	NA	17	TGTGCCAGCAGTTACTCGACTTTGGGACTCCCAAGAATGGAGCAGTTCTTC	CASSYSTLGLPRMEQFF
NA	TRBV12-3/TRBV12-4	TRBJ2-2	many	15	TGTGCCAGCAGTTTTCCCGGGACTTACACCGGGGAGCTGTTTTTT	CASSFPGTYTGELFF